This paragraph reports one TCR beta chain. The sample belongs to a study of CD8 T cells in Susac syndrome. V was clipped by 0 bases and J by 3 bases, with 9 bases between them. The V gene's germline CDR1 is LGHNA and CDR2 YNFKEQ. The CDR3 length is 14 residues. High-throughput TCR beta sequencing covered peripheral CD8+ and CD4+ T cells. TEMRA cells underwent FACS enrichment and CD8+ and CD4+ T cells underwent negative isolation. A quantity of roughly 0.5 to 1 ug RNA underwent reverse transcription using random hexamers. Amplification of TCR beta CDR3 spanned 54 Vbeta and 13 Jbeta via immunoSEQ multiplex PCR. TCRdb redid the calling of the immunoSEQ multiplex PCR reads with MiXCR, one entry per CDR3 protein. The sample has roughly 140,000 distinct CDR3 sequences; 95% to 96% are singletons.

This chain connects TRBV4-2 to TRBJ2-7; TRBD1 might be the D (5 bases). The receptor's source is a human donor with multiple sclerosis. Input material: CD8+ T cells from PBMCs. CDR3 DNA sequence: TGTGCCAGCAGCCAAGAGGGGCTAAACTACGAGCAGTACTTC. Amino acids: CASSQEGLNYEQYF.